This T cell receptor (beta chain) was recovered during a study of cytomegalovirus exposure and HLA in healthy donors. Study details: Findings of an earlier analysis included roughly 120 million unique TCR beta sequences from roughly 190 million T cells. Study-wide results and limits: Reportedly, diagnosis of cytomegalovirus status by the classifier showed high specificity and sensitivity. The authors later linked a missense DCLRE1C variant to TCR beta V- and J-gene trimming. Prediction of most subjects' HLA-A and HLA-B alleles by TCR beta sequences was reportedly accurate.

Germline CDR1 reads SNHLY; CDR2 reads FYNNEI. The CDR3 has 15 residues. V lost 4 bases and J 1 base, leaving 12 bases between the germline ends. The PCR had 60 Vbeta and 13 Jbeta primers. The protocol was immunoSEQ multiplex PCR, while the TCRdb copy is restricted to in-frame clones and leaves out a portion. Of about 300,000 clones listed, roughly 90% are singletons. Regarding this clone: Its antigen is still unknown.

This TCR was recovered from a man in his forties in good health and CMV-seropositive. The rearrangement joins TRBV2 to TRBJ2-3; maybe TRBD2 (5 bases). The sample comprised PBMCs. The CDR3 DNA reads TGTGCCAGCAGTGGGAGGAGTCGGGGCACAGATACGCAGTATTTT. This sequence encodes CASSGRSRGTDTQYF.